The present TCR beta chain was sequenced within a study of cytomegalovirus exposure and HLA in healthy donors. This CDR3 region has 17 residues. V was pared by 8 bases and J by 5 bases, with 12 bases of the junction left unmatched. The germline CDR1 and CDR2 sequences are SNHLY and FYNNEI. Study-level points and caveats: A later analysis, which compared TCR beta chains of equal frequency, found the HLA-associated ones more clonally expanded. In a later analysis, most CMV-associated TCR beta chains appeared HLA-restricted. In vitro work confirmed that a few CMV-associated chains recognize CMV antigens.

As to this clone: Its target is unknown.

Vbeta (60) and Jbeta (13) primers were used in the PCR. Per the authors' pipeline: Per a later analysis, the number of unique TCR beta chains was approximately 80 million, of which around 9.9 million were shared. Repertoires were generated with immunoSEQ multiplex PCR, while TCRdb's copy carries only in-frame clones and drops some. V, J and clone size are taken as reported in that table, and D and trimming were inferred from the DNA itself. In the table there are about 150,000 clones, 82% of which are singletons. The chain links TRBV2 to TRBJ1-6; TRBD1 agrees at 10 bases. The sample was PBMCs. The TCR sequence derives from a woman between 45 and 65 years old in good health and CMV-seropositive. In DNA form, the CDR3 reads TGTGCCAGCCGGGACAGGGGTAAGGGAGGGCATAATTCACCCCTCCACTTT. This sequence encodes CASRDRGKGGHNSPLHF. Combining the CDR3 with reference TRBV2 and TRBJ1-6 gives the whole variable domain EPEVTQTPSHQVTQMGQEVILRCVPISNHLYFYWYRQILGQKVEFLVSFYNNEISEKSEIFDDQFSVERPDGSNFTLKIRSTKLEDSAMYFCASRDRGKGGHNSPLHFGNGTRLTVT.